Below, 32 T cell receptor beta chains from the same sample are listed, as sequenced in a study of cytomegalovirus exposure and HLA in healthy donors. The study ran its PCR with 60 Vbeta and 13 Jbeta primers. Profiled with immunoSEQ multiplex PCR; TCRdb holds only in-frame clones, not every one. The data show about 92,000 clones, more than 75% seen once. The sequencing sample was made of PBMCs. The receptors stem from a man between 18 and 35 years old in good health and CMV-seronegative.

This chain uses TRBV19 with TRBJ1-2; D is undetermined. Germline loops: CDR1 LNHDA, CDR2 SQIVND (reference sequence). CDR3 length equals 13 residues. The V end was cut by 5 bases, the J end by 2 bases, with 9 bases between. The CDR3 region has the DNA TGTGCCAGTAGTCTGACACCGAACTATGGCTACACCTTC. Protein: CASSLTPNYGYTF.

This chain connects TRBV25-1 to TRBJ2-3; no clear D gene. The CDR3 extends over 15 amino acids. The V and J ends lost 5 bases and 0 bases respectively, with 12 bases between them. The V gene's germline CDR1 is MGHDK and CDR2 SYGVNS. DNA of the CDR3: TGTGCCAGCAGTTTACACAGCTCTAGCACAGATACGCAGTATTTT. Amino acids: CASSLHSSSTDTQYF.

The rearrangement joins TRBV6-1 to TRBJ1-1, with D uncertain. The CDR3 consists of 13 residues. Looked up from germline, CDR1 is MNHNS and CDR2 is SASEGT. V dropped 11 bases and J dropped 0 bases, with 13 bases sitting between them. This CDR3 reads CAVARVLNTEAFF. Here the CDR3 DNA reads TGTGCCGTTGCACGGGTCCTGAACACTGAAGCTTTCTTT.

This clone was found a few times. The chain recombines TRBV7-2 with TRBJ2-4, with D possibly TRBD2 on 6 matching bases. From germline, CDR1 is SGHTA and CDR2 FQGNSA. The CDR3 spans 16 residues. Trimming pared 2 bases from V and 0 bases from J, leaving 11 bases between. As DNA, the CDR3 is TGTGCCAGCAGCTTAAATGGGGGGTTAGCCAAAAACATTCAGTACTTC. This gives the protein CASSLNGGLAKNIQYF.

This clone has just a few counts. V usage is TRBV4-2 and J usage is TRBJ2-7; unclear D gene. This CDR3 is built from 13 residues. The germline V gene encodes CDR1 LGHNA and CDR2 YNFKEQ. The V end was cut by 1 base, the J end by 2 bases, with 6 bases between. This CDR3 is CASSQARPYEQYF. CDR3 sequence (DNA): TGTGCCAGCAGCCAAGCTAGGCCCTACGAGCAGTACTTC.

The chain has TRBV2 and TRBJ1-6; 7 bases align to TRBD1. The CDR3 covers 14 residues. J was trimmed by 7 bases and V by 7 bases; bases with no gene match: 7. From germline, CDR1 is SNHLY and CDR2 FYNNEI. The DNA for the CDR3 is TGTGCCAGCACTTCGGGACAGTCAAATTCACCCCTCCACTTT. Residues: CASTSGQSNSPLHF.

The chain couples TRBV27 to TRBJ2-2, with D unclear. The CDR3 is 14 residues long. The V end lost 3 bases, the J end lost 6 bases, and 11 bases lay between the germline ends. CDR1 and CDR2 from the germline V gene are MNHEY and SMNVEV (reference sequence). The CDR3 sequence is CASSFMAEPGELFF. For the CDR3, the DNA is TGTGCCAGCAGTTTCATGGCTGAACCCGGGGAGCTGTTTTTT.

This chain joins TRBV5-1 and TRBJ1-1; D unclear. Deletions cut 1 base from V and 4 bases from J, with 17 bases between. The germline gives CDR1 SGHRS, CDR2 YFSETQ. The CDR3 spans 16 residues. The CDR3 protein is CASSLPSGQFGTEAFF. As DNA, the CDR3 is TGCGCCAGCAGCTTGCCCAGCGGGCAGTTTGGCACTGAAGCTTTCTTT.

This clone has just a few counts. The V call is TRBV15, the J call TRBJ1-2, with a weak D call TRBD1 (5 bases). V lost 1 base, J lost 2 bases, and 8 bases lay in between. This CDR3 has 14 residues. Germline V gives CDR1 LNHNV, CDR2 YYDKDF (reference sequence). CDR3 nucleotides: TGTGCCACCAGCAGAGTTCGACAGAACTATGGCTACACCTTC. Its translation is CATSRVRQNYGYTF.

The J gene is TRBJ1-1, the V gene TRBV7-6; possibly TRBD1 for D (6 bases). Trimming removed 1 base from V and 3 bases from J, with 9 bases in between. The germline CDR1 and CDR2 sequences are SGHVS and FNYEAQ. This CDR3 region has 14 residues. CDR3 residues: CASSLGGGDTEAFF. The CDR3 nucleotides are TGTGCCAGCAGCTTAGGAGGGGGGGACACTGAAGCTTTCTTT.

CDR3 coding DNA: TGTGCCAGCAGCTTCTATCGGACAGGGGTGTGGACCGGGGAGCTGTTTTTT. Translating it yields CASSFYRTGVWTGELFF. V usage is TRBV11-2 and J usage is TRBJ2-2; 9 positions agree with TRBD1. This CDR3 region has 17 residues. The J segment lost 5 bases and the V segment lost 3 bases, leaving 10 bases of the junction unmatched. Germline V lookup: CDR1 SGHAT, CDR2 FQNNGV.

The chain has TRBV5-6 and TRBJ2-7, with D maybe TRBD1 (5 bases). In germline, CDR1 is SGHDT, CDR2 YYEEEE. This CDR3 is built from 12 residues. Between the trimmed V and J ends, which lost 5 bases and 3 bases, there was a span of 9 bases. This chain's CDR3 is CASSLGDYEQYF. Written as DNA, the CDR3 is TGTGCCAGCAGTTTAGGGGACTACGAGCAGTACTTC.

There are a few counts of this clone. The V and J genes are TRBV20-1 and TRBJ1-1; TRBD1 agrees at 8 bases. Germline V gives CDR1 DFQATT, CDR2 SNEGSKA (reference sequence). The V gene end was trimmed by 5 bases and the J gene end by 8 bases; junction bases not matched to a gene: 4. The CDR3 covers 11 residues. CDR3: CSAGGQAEAFF. The DNA for the CDR3 is TGCAGTGCTGGGGGACAGGCGGAAGCTTTCTTT.

The chain's CDR3 is CASRDGVVLSETQYF. CDR3 nucleotides: TGCGCCAGCAGGGACGGGGTAGTCCTGTCGGAGACCCAGTACTTC. The rearrangement links TRBV5-1 to TRBJ2-5, with a tentative D call TRBD2 (5 bases). CDR1 and CDR2 (germline): SGHRS, YFSETQ. With 5 bases removed from V and 5 bases from J, the gap between germline ends came to 19 bases. The CDR3 has 15 amino acids.

As concerns this clone: Germline is not matched at one junction end, which may reflect a read error. CDR3: CASTLNRGHGYTF. Here the CDR3 DNA reads TGTGCCAGCACCTTAAACAGGGGACATGGCTACACCTTC. The chain has TRBV11-2 and TRBJ1-2, with TRBD1 matching over 7 bases. Germline CDR1 SGHAT, CDR2 FQNNGV. The CDR3 has 13 amino acids.

The rearrangement joins TRBV29-1 to TRBJ2-3; TRBD2 matches 7 bases. The CDR3 has 14 residues. The junction had 8 bases not matched to a gene; V was cut back by 6 bases and J by 2 bases. Germline lookup yields CDR1 SQVTM and CDR2 ANQGSEA. The CDR3 loop reads CSVVPGLYTDTQYF. CDR3 nucleotide sequence: TGCAGCGTAGTCCCGGGACTATACACAGATACGCAGTATTTT.

CDR3 nucleotides: TGTGCCAGCAGCGTAGATCCCACGGGTCTGGCGAACACTGAAGCTTTCTTT. Translated, it gives CASSVDPTGLANTEAFF. The chain employs TRBV9 and TRBJ1-1; D unresolved. The CDR3 consists of 17 residues. V dropped 0 bases and J dropped 1 base, with 16 bases sitting between them. The germline V gene encodes CDR1 SGDLS and CDR2 YYNGEE.

The V call is TRBV7-6, the J call TRBJ2-2; 10 bases are shared with TRBD2. The CDR3 is 17 amino acids. Trimming took 1 base from V and 0 from J; bases not matched to a gene: 2. Germline CDR1 is SGHVS and CDR2 is FNYEAQ. The CDR3 reads CASSLVAGGTNTGELFF. In nucleotides, the CDR3 is TGTGCCAGCAGCTTAGTAGCGGGGGGTACGAACACCGGGGAGCTGTTTTTT.

The chain carries TRBV9 and TRBJ1-2; 9 positions match TRBD1. The trim removed 3 bases at V and 3 bases at J, leaving 21 bases unmatched. Looked up from germline, CDR1 is SGDLS and CDR2 is YYNGEE. The CDR3 is 20 residues long. CDR3 sequence reads: CASSGFQSGTGYRLDYGYTF. DNA for the CDR3: TGTGCCAGCAGCGGGTTTCAGAGCGGGACAGGGTACCGGTTGGACTATGGCTACACCTTC. Based on the CDR3 plus reference TRBV9 and TRBJ1-2, the full variable domain is DSGVTQTPKHLITATGQRVTLRCSPRSGDLSVYWYQQSLDQGLQFLIQYYNGEERAKGNILERFSAQQFPDLHSELNLSSLELGDSALYFCASSGFQSGTGYRLDYGYTFGSGTRLTVV.

The chain combines TRBV13 with TRBJ2-3; tentatively, D is TRBD1 (7 bases). V was trimmed by 6 bases and J by 1 base, leaving 14 bases between them. The CDR3 has 15 residues. The germline gives CDR1 PRHDT, CDR2 FYEKMQ (reference sequence). The DNA of the CDR3 is TGTGCCAGCAGAGCCAGGGGGGCCGGCACAGATACGCAGTATTTT. Translation: CASRARGAGTDTQYF.

The chain combines TRBV9 with TRBJ2-1; TRBD2 agrees at 16 bases. Germline CDR1 and CDR2: SGDLS and YYNGEE. V lost 4 bases to trimming and J lost 7 bases; unmatched junction nucleotides: 2. The CDR3 covers 15 residues. The CDR3 DNA reads as TGTGCCAGCAGCTTGGGACTAGCGGGGGGGAATGAGCAGTTCTTC. Its protein is CASSLGLAGGNEQFF.

The J gene is TRBJ1-2, the V gene TRBV30; D may be TRBD1 (5 bases). V dropped 0 bases and J dropped 6 bases, with 11 bases sitting between them. The CDR3 runs 13 residues. CDR1 and CDR2 from the germline V gene are GTSNPN and SVGIG (reference sequence). CDR3 sequence (DNA): TGTGCCTGGAGTGTAGGGGTGGGCGATGGCTACACCTTC. Protein product: CAWSVGVGDGYTF.

A few counts support this clone. The gene calls are TRBV9 and TRBJ2-1, with TRBD1 matching 9 bases. This CDR3 region has 18 residues. The germline V gene has CDR1 SGDLS and CDR2 YYNGEE. Trimming took 3 bases from V and 4 from J; bases not matched to a gene: 14. CDR3 loop: CASSALFHRDRAYNEQFF. The CDR3, as DNA: TGTGCCAGCAGCGCCCTTTTTCACCGGGACAGGGCTTACAATGAGCAGTTCTTC.

This clone was detected only once. The genes are TRBV19 and TRBJ1-1; tentatively, D is TRBD1 (6 bases). The germline gives CDR1 LNHDA, CDR2 SQIVND (reference sequence). V was cut by 1 base and J by 0 bases, with 9 bases left in between. The CDR3 is 15 residues long. CDR3 sequence (DNA): TGTGCCAGTAGTATAGGGACAGCCCTGAACACTGAAGCTTTCTTT. It translates to CASSIGTALNTEAFF.

This clone showed up just a few times. The V and J genes are TRBV18 and TRBJ1-2; TRBD1 agrees at 9 bases. Per germline, CDR1 KGHSH and CDR2 LQKENI. Trimming at V came to 3 bases and at J to 8 bases, leaving 7 bases not matched to a gene. The CDR3 contains 14 residues. CDR3 amino acids: CASSPDMGQGGYTF. CDR3 DNA: TGTGCCAGCTCACCGGATATGGGACAGGGCGGCTACACCTTC.

V and J are TRBV30 and TRBJ2-1; the match to TRBD2 covers 8 bases. CDR3 length: 13 residues. Germline V gene sequence: CDR1 GTSNPN, CDR2 SVGIG (reference sequence). Trimming at V came to 3 bases and at J to 9 bases, leaving 7 bases not matched to a gene. CDR3 sequence reads: CAWSGGAVAEQFF. The CDR3 DNA sequence: TGTGCCTGGAGCGGGGGGGCCGTGGCTGAGCAGTTCTTC. The variable domain in full, completed from reference TRBV30 and TRBJ2-1, reads SQTIHQWPATLVQPVGSPLSLECTVEGTSNPNLYWYRQAAGRGLQLLFYSVGIGQISSEVPQNLSASRPQDRQFILSSKKLLLSDSGFYLCAWSGGAVAEQFFGPGTRLTVL.

V gene TRBV5-6 combines with J gene TRBJ2-2, with D perhaps matching TRBD2 (6 bases). The length of the CDR3 is 14 residues. With 4 bases removed from V and 13 bases from J, the gap between germline ends came to 20 bases. Germline V gives CDR1 SGHDT, CDR2 YYEEEE. CDR3 loop: CASSRLENRVWLFF. The CDR3 DNA is TGTGCCAGCAGCCGACTAGAGAACCGTGTTTGGCTGTTTTTT.

The chain couples TRBV4-1 to TRBJ1-2; the D is unclear. V was pared by 5 bases and J by 0 bases, with 19 bases between. CDR1 is MGHRA, CDR2 YSYEKL, per germline. This CDR3 is 17 amino acids long. CDR3 in DNA: TGCGCCAGCAGCTCCCGACCCTTGACTGAAGCTAACTATGGCTACACCTTC. Its translation: CASSSRPLTEANYGYTF.

Concerning this clone: A read error may produce the germline difference seen at one junction end. The chain is built from TRBV7-9 and TRBJ2-7; 12 bases agree with TRBD1. The CDR3 runs to 17 residues. CDR1 and CDR2 (germline): SEHNR, FQNEAQ (reference sequence). In nucleotides, the CDR3 is TGTTCCAGCAGCTTGGGACAGGGGGCCGACGGCCATTACGAGCAGTACTTC. This sequence encodes CSSSLGQGADGHYEQYF.

This chain connects TRBV10-3 to TRBJ1-5; possibly TRBD1 for D (5 bases). CDR3 length equals 15 residues. CDR1 and CDR2 from the germline V gene are ENHRY and SYGVKD. V was trimmed by 2 bases and J by 6 bases, leaving 14 bases between them. The CDR3 is CAISEPGGASQPQHF. In DNA form, the CDR3 reads TGTGCCATCAGTGAGCCGGGAGGGGCCAGTCAGCCCCAGCATTTT.

This chain links TRBV7-3 with TRBJ2-5; D is ambiguous. The DNA end is more similar to TRBJ2-7, so the J call may be wrong. The germline V gene encodes CDR1 SGHTA and CDR2 FQGTGA. CDR3 length: 14 amino acids. CDR3 sequence (DNA): TGTGCCAGCAGCTTTAACGTAGGAGCTTACGAGCAGTACTTC. Its translation: CASSFNVGAYEQYF.

This chain links TRBV7-2 with TRBJ2-7; 11 bases are shared with TRBD1. CDR1 and CDR2 (germline): SGHTA, FQGNSA. The CDR3 loop spans 16 amino acids. J lost 4 bases, V lost 2 bases, and 7 bases had no gene match. CDR3 bases: TGTGCCAGCAGCTTAATTTCCGGGACAGGGGGGTACGAGCAGTACTTC. It translates to CASSLISGTGGYEQYF. The complete variable domain, with remaining parts taken from reference TRBV7-2 and TRBJ2-7, reads GAGVSQSPSNKVTEKGKDVELRCDPISGHTALYWYRQSLGQGLEFLIYFQGNSAPDKSGLPSDRFSAERTGGSVSTLTIQRTQQEDSAVYLCASSLISGTGGYEQYFGPGTRLTVT.